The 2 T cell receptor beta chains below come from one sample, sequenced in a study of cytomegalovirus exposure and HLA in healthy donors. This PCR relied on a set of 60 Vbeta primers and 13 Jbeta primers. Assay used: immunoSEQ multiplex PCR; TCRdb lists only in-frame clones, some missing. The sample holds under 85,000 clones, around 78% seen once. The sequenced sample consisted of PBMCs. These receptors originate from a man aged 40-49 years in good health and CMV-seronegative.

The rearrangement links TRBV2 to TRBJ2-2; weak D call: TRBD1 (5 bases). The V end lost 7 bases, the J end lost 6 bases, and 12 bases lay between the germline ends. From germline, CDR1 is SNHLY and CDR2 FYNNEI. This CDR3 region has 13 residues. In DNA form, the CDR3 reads TGTGCCAGCAAAGCAGGGCCGGCCGGGGAGCTGTTTTTT. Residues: CASKAGPAGELFF.

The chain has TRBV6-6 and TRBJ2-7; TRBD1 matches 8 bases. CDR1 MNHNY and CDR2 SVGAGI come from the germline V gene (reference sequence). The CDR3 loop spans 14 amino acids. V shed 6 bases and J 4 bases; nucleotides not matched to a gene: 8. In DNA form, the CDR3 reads TGTGCCAGCAGCCCAGGGGGCGCCCAATACGAGCAGTACTTC. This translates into CASSPGGAQYEQYF.